What follows is one TCR beta chain and its context. These data originate in a study of blood T cell repertoires in COVID-19. Study details: Some COVID-19 samples were acute and others convalescent; all came from the United States, Italy and Spain. PBMCs, B-cell-depleted T cells, or T cells provided the cDNA or gDNA that made up the material.

This CDR3 is built from 15 residues. Germline V gene sequence: CDR1 SGHRS, CDR2 YFSETQ. J was trimmed by 5 bases and V by 4 bases; bases with no gene match: 10. Methods used by the authors: For nucleated cells, counts were estimated from reference gene primer amplification. Assay used: immunoSEQ multiplex PCR; TCRdb lists only in-frame clones, some missing. The V and J calls and the clone size are those of that table, but D and trimming were determined from the DNA. The sample yields approximately 69,000 clones, 60% to 80% seen once. The chain employs TRBV5-1 and TRBJ1-1; the match to TRBD1 covers 8 bases. The sequence derives from a human donor in a cohort sampled during active COVID-19. What was sequenced was peripheral blood. CDR3 bases: TGCGCCAGCAGCATTTCGACAGGGGAGATGACTGAAGCTTTCTTT. Its protein product is CASSISTGEMTEAFF.